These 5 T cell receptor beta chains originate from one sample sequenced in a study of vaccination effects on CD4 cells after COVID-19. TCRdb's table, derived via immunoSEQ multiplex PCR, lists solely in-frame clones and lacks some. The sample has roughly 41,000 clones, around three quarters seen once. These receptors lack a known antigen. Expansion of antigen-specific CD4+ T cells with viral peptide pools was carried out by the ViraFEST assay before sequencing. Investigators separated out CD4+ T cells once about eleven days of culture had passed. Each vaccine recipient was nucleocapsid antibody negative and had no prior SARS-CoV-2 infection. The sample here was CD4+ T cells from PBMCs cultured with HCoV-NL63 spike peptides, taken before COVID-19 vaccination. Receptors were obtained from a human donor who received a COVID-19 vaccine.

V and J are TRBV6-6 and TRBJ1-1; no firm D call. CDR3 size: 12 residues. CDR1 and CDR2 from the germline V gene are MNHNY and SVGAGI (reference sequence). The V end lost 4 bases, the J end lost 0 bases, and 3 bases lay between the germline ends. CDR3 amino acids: CASSSVNTEAFF. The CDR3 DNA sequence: TGTGCCAGCAGTTCCGTGAACACTGAAGCTTTCTTT.

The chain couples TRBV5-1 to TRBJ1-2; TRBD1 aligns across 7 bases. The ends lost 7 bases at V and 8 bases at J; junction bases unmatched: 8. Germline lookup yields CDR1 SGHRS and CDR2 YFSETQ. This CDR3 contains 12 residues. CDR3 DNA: TGCGCCAGCCGTCGCTCGACAGGGGGCTACACCTTC. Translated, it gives CASRRSTGGYTF. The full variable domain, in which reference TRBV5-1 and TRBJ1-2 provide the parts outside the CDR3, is KAGVTQTPRYLIKTRGQQVTLSCSPISGHRSVSWYQQTPGQGLQFLFEYFSETQRNKGNFPGRFSGRQFSNSRSEMNVSTLELGDSALYLCASRRSTGGYTFGSGTRLTVV.

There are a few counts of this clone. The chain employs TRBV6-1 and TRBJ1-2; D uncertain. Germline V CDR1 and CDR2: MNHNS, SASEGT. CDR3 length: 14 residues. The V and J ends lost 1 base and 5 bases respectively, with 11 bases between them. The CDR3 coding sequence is TGTGCCAGCAGTGAAGTAAACCCCGGGTATGGCTACACCTTC. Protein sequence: CASSEVNPGYGYTF.

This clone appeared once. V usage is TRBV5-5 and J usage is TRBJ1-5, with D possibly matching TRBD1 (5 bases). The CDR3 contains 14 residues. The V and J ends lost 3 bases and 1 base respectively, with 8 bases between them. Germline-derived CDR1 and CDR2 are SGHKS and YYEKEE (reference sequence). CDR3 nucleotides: TGTGCCAGCAGCTCGGGACCAAGCAATCAGCCCCAGCATTTT. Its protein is CASSSGPSNQPQHF.

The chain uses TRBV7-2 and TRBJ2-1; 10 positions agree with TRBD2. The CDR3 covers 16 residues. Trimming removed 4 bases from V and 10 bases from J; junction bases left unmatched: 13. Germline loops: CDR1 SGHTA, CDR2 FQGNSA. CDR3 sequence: CASSWKRGGLLPEQFF. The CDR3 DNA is TGTGCCAGCAGCTGGAAGCGGGGGGGCCTTTTGCCGGAGCAGTTCTTC.